These 5 T cell receptor beta chains were all obtained from the same sample, sequenced in a study of beta chain features in type 1 diabetes. Study observations and caveats: A moderate, significant TCRB CDR3 shortening appeared in type 1 diabetes across four CD4+ subsets.

Antigen specificity for these receptors is unknown. Expressed TCRB transcripts got sequenced, as all isolated RNA was reverse transcribed. Sequencing was performed with immunoSEQ multiplex PCR; in TCRdb, only in-frame clones are kept and a portion is missing. The sample holds 300,000 to 450,000 clones, 9.6% seen once. Input material: central memory CD4+ T cells from blood. The receptors were sampled from a young man with type 1 diabetes.

The genes are TRBV7-6 and TRBJ2-1; 10 nucleotides align to TRBD2. The J segment lost 7 bases and the V segment lost 0 bases, leaving 3 bases of the junction unmatched. Germline assignment: CDR1 SGHVS and CDR2 FNYEAQ. The CDR3 sequence is 15 residues long. The CDR3, as DNA: TGTGCCAGCAGCTTAGCAGCGGGAGGGCATAATGAGCAGTTCTTC. Protein: CASSLAAGGHNEQFF. Together with reference TRBV7-6 and TRBJ2-1, the CDR3 gives the full variable domain: GAGVSQSPRYKVTKRGQDVALRCDPISGHVSLYWYRQALGQGPEFLTYFNYEAQQDKSGLPNDRFSAERPEGSISTLTIQRTEQRDSAMYRCASSLAAGGHNEQFFGPGTRLTVL.

A few counts support this clone. V usage is TRBV2 and J usage is TRBJ2-7; D is unresolved. The germline gives CDR1 SNHLY, CDR2 FYNNEI. V was shortened by 3 bases and J by 7 bases, with 13 bases between the two germline ends. CDR3 size: 13 residues. CDR3 DNA: TGTGCCAGCAGTGATCGCACCCTCGGGGAGCAGTACTTC. It specifies CASSDRTLGEQYF.

The V and J genes are TRBV7-9 and TRBJ2-1; the D gene is possibly TRBD2 (6 bases). This CDR3 contains 16 residues. Germline CDR1 SEHNR, CDR2 FQNEAQ (reference sequence). Trimming shortened V by 2 bases and J by 4 bases, and 15 bases separated the two germline ends. The CDR3 loop reads CASSLWASALYNEQFF. CDR3 nucleotides: TGTGCCAGCAGCTTATGGGCTAGCGCCTTATACAATGAGCAGTTCTTC.

This clone was counted a few times. The J gene is TRBJ1-1, the V gene TRBV27; D is unclear. CDR1 and CDR2 (germline): MNHEY, SMNVEV (reference sequence). This CDR3 has 13 amino acids. The V end was cut by 5 bases, the J end by 10 bases, with 17 bases between. CDR3 loop: CASSLQREGRAFF. CDR3 sequence (DNA): TGTGCCAGCAGTCTTCAGAGGGAGGGCCGAGCTTTCTTT.

The chain carries TRBV5-4 and TRBJ2-5, with TRBD2 matching 7 bases. J lost 3 bases, V lost 0 bases, and 5 bases had no gene match. Germline CDR1 is SGHNT and CDR2 is YYREEE (reference sequence). The CDR3 is 15 residues long. The CDR3 here is CASSLAYAGEETQYF. The CDR3 region has the DNA TGTGCCAGCAGCTTGGCTTATGCGGGGGAAGAGACCCAGTACTTC.